This entry lists 22 T cell receptor beta chains sequenced from one sample in a study of shared clonotypes between healthy human individuals. Sequencing used immunoSEQ multiplex PCR; TCRdb keeps in-frame clones, though not all of them. The sample holds roughly 2.2 million clones, 80% to 95% seen once. Material: naive CD4+ T cells from PBMCs. This sample's subset: CD45RA+ positively selected. The receptors come from a man aged 18 to 29 in good health. Some clones in this sample may be carry-over from other donors' samples.

The rearrangement joins TRBV7-6 to TRBJ2-1; D unresolved. This CDR3 is built from 14 residues. Trimming pared 1 base from V and 9 bases from J, leaving 13 bases between. CDR1 is SGHVS and CDR2 is FNYEAQ in the germline V gene. This CDR3 is CASSLGGSLGEQFF. The CDR3 DNA follows: TGTGCCAGCAGCTTAGGCGGTAGTCTGGGTGAGCAGTTCTTC. The whole variable domain, filled in from reference TRBV7-6 and TRBJ2-1, reads GAGVSQSPRYKVTKRGQDVALRCDPISGHVSLYWYRQALGQGPEFLTYFNYEAQQDKSGLPNDRFSAERPEGSISTLTIQRTEQRDSAMYRCASSLGGSLGEQFFGPGTRLTVL.

The chain uses TRBV28 and TRBJ2-2; 16 bases match TRBD2. The CDR3 consists of 17 residues. Germline CDR1 MDHEN, CDR2 SYDVKM. V lost 3 bases to trimming and J lost 6 bases; unmatched junction nucleotides: 4. The CDR3 loop is CASSLGLAGGPPGELFF. Here the CDR3 DNA reads TGTGCCAGCAGTTTGGGACTAGCGGGAGGGCCCCCCGGGGAGCTGTTTTTT.

This chain joins TRBV5-1 and TRBJ1-1; D gene ambiguous. CDR3 length: 12 residues. V was pared by 1 base and J by 11 bases, with 12 bases between. Germline CDR1 reads SGHRS; CDR2 reads YFSETQ. The CDR3 loop is CASSLFSSLAFF. The CDR3 coding sequence is TGCGCCAGCAGCTTGTTTTCATCGCTGGCTTTCTTT.

This clone was detected only once. CDR3 loop: CATSIVRGPSYEQYF. In DNA form, the CDR3 reads TGTGCCACCAGCATCGTCAGGGGGCCCTCCTACGAGCAGTACTTC. The chain has TRBV15 and TRBJ2-7; 8 bases fit TRBD1. Germline-derived CDR1 and CDR2 are LNHNV and YYDKDF (reference sequence). The V and J ends lost 4 bases and 0 bases, in that order; junction bases with no gene match: 5. CDR3 length: 15 amino acids.

This chain connects TRBV6-1 to TRBJ2-7; D call uncertain. Germline values: CDR1 MNHNS, CDR2 SASEGT. The ends were cut back, 4 bases at V and 6 bases at J, with 13 bases in the middle. The CDR3 length is 13 residues. The CDR3 nucleotides read TGTGCCAGCAGTGGTTACGAAAAGGTCGAGCAGTACTTC. Its translation: CASSGYEKVEQYF.

The V call is TRBV30, the J call TRBJ2-5; TRBD2 is a possible D gene (7 bases). The J call could be wrong; TRBJ2-7 is a better fit for the DNA end. The CDR3 length is 11 residues. Germline assignment: CDR1 GTSNPN and CDR2 SVGIG (reference sequence). The CDR3 nucleotides read TGTGCCTGGAGGGGGGGGCCCGAGCAGTACTTC. This translates into CAWRGGPEQYF.

This clone was seen only once. The chain links TRBV4-1 to TRBJ1-5, with 10 nucleotides matching TRBD1. Trimming removed 3 bases from V and 3 bases from J; junction bases left unmatched: 8. The CDR3 is 17 amino acids. Per the germline V gene, CDR1 is MGHRA and CDR2 is YSYEKL. This CDR3 reads CASSQTGGRPDNQPQHF. The CDR3 DNA sequence: TGCGCCAGCAGCCAGACAGGGGGCCGACCAGACAATCAGCCCCAGCATTTT.

In this sample, this clone turned up once. This chain uses TRBV9 with TRBJ1-4; 7 positions match TRBD1. CDR1 and CDR2 (germline): SGDLS, YYNGEE. The CDR3 covers 16 residues. After removal of 0 bases from V and 10 bases from J, the junction contained 12 bases not matched to a gene. CDR3 loop: CASSVGPQGGGGKLFF. The CDR3, as DNA: TGTGCCAGCAGCGTAGGCCCCCAGGGGGGAGGCGGAAAACTGTTTTTT.

CDR3 region: CASSLLGGGGETQYF. CDR3 DNA: TGTGCCAGCAGCTTATTAGGGGGAGGTGGAGAGACCCAGTACTTC. The chain employs TRBV7-9 and TRBJ2-5, with D perhaps matching TRBD1 or TRBD2 (6 bases each). Per the germline V gene, CDR1 is SEHNR and CDR2 is FQNEAQ (reference sequence). CDR3 length: 15 residues. With 2 bases removed from V and 4 bases from J, the gap between germline ends came to 14 bases. The full variable domain, with the rest looked up from reference TRBV7-9 and TRBJ2-5, is DTGVSQNPRHKITKRGQNVTFRCDPISEHNRLYWYRQTLGQGPEFLTYFQNEAQLEKSRLLSDRFSAERPKGSFSTLEIQRTEQGDSAMYLCASSLLGGGGETQYFGPGTRLLVL.

The count of this clone is one. V gene TRBV6-5 combines with J gene TRBJ2-5; D might be TRBD1 (5 bases). V lost 6 bases and J lost 11, with 16 bases in between. CDR1 MNHEY and CDR2 SVGAGI come from the germline V gene. The CDR3 length is 12 residues. Here the CDR3 DNA reads TGTGCCAGCAGGGCCGGACACCTGACTCAGTACTTC. Translation: CASRAGHLTQYF.

As concerns this clone: This same CDR3 is encoded by further DNA sequences in the sample. J is TRBJ1-1 and V is TRBV6-5; the D gene is possibly TRBD1 (5 bases). The CDR3 loop spans 13 amino acids. Per germline, CDR1 MNHEY and CDR2 SVGAGI. With 0 bases removed from V and 3 bases from J, the gap between germline ends came to 5 bases. CDR3 protein: CASSYSRDTEAFF. CDR3 in DNA: TGTGCCAGCAGTTACTCCAGGGACACTGAAGCTTTCTTT.

J is TRBJ2-7 and V is TRBV28; D not resolved. Germline assignment: CDR1 MDHEN and CDR2 SYDVKM. The CDR3 spans 13 residues. The V gene lost 6 bases and the J gene lost 2 bases, with 11 bases spanning the gap. This chain's CDR3 is CASSRYQTYEQYF. CDR3 bases: TGTGCCAGCAGCCGCTACCAAACCTACGAGCAGTACTTC. The full variable domain, rest sourced from reference TRBV28 and TRBJ2-7, is DVKVTQSSRYLVKRTGEKVFLECVQDMDHENMFWYRQDPGLGLRLIYFSYDVKMKEKGDIPEGYSVSREKKERFSLILESASTNQTSMYLCASSRYQTYEQYFGPGTRLTVT.

The CDR3 region is CASSFRAGGTDTQYF. CDR3 sequence (DNA): TGTGCCAGCAGTTTTCGAGCGGGGGGCACAGATACGCAGTATTTT. The V gene is TRBV6-5, the J gene TRBJ2-3, with TRBD2 identical over 8 bases. J gave up 1 base and V 4 bases, and 4 bases lay outside the gene matches. Germline CDR1 MNHEY, CDR2 SVGAGI. There are 15 residues in the CDR3.

V is TRBV7-2 and J is TRBJ1-2; D is unclear. Germline V gene sequence: CDR1 SGHTA, CDR2 FQGNSA. V lost 1 base, J lost 4 bases, and 13 bases lay in between. The CDR3 is made up of 15 amino acids. CDR3 amino acids: CASSLVRATSYGYTF. CDR3 DNA sequence: TGTGCCAGCAGCTTAGTCCGGGCAACTTCCTATGGCTACACCTTC.

This chain connects TRBV5-1 to TRBJ2-1; D is undetermined. Per germline, CDR1 SGHRS and CDR2 YFSETQ. Trimming took off 1 base at V and 7 bases at J, with 18 bases between the two ends. The length of the CDR3 is 16 residues. CDR3 nucleotide sequence: TGCGCCAGCAGCTTGTCCGGGTGGCCCTCCGAGAATGAGCAGTTCTTC. Its translation: CASSLSGWPSENEQFF.

The chain's CDR3 is CASSIVRDANEQFF. CDR3 DNA sequence: TGTGCCAGTAGTATTGTCCGGGACGCCAATGAGCAGTTCTTC. V and J are TRBV19 and TRBJ2-1, with D perhaps being TRBD1 or TRBD2 (5 bases each). V lost 3 bases, J lost 6 bases, and 12 bases lay in between. This CDR3 region has 14 residues. The germline V gene encodes CDR1 LNHDA and CDR2 SQIVND (reference sequence).

This clone was found once. Other DNA variants within this sample encode the same CDR3. The V gene is TRBV9, the J gene TRBJ2-1, with unresolved D. Germline CDR1 is SGDLS and CDR2 is YYNGEE. V gave up 0 bases and J gave up 7 bases, with 11 bases separating them. The length of the CDR3 is 14 residues. CDR3 in amino acids: CASSVVGTSNEQFF. The CDR3 DNA reads TGTGCCAGCAGCGTAGTGGGCACCTCGAATGAGCAGTTCTTC. Looking up the rest from reference TRBV9 and TRBJ2-1 gives the full variable domain: DSGVTQTPKHLITATGQRVTLRCSPRSGDLSVYWYQQSLDQGLQFLIQYYNGEERAKGNILERFSAQQFPDLHSELNLSSLELGDSALYFCASSVVGTSNEQFFGPGTRLTVL.

This sequence joins TRBV27 and TRBJ1-1; D gene unclear. Trimming shortened V by 3 bases and J by 1 base, and 12 bases separated the two germline ends. This CDR3 comprises 15 residues. Germline CDR1 and CDR2: MNHEY and SMNVEV (reference sequence). Here the CDR3 DNA reads TGTGCCAGCAGTTTTGGGGTGGGTACGAACACTGAAGCTTTCTTT. Protein product: CASSFGVGTNTEAFF.

V usage is TRBV28 and J usage is TRBJ1-2; the D gene is possibly TRBD1 (5 bases). CDR1 is MDHEN and CDR2 is SYDVKM in the germline V gene. The CDR3 has 14 residues. The ends were cut back, 8 bases at V and 4 bases at J, with 17 bases in the middle. The CDR3 DNA reads as TGTGCCAGCCGGCCCCCGGGGGGATCCTATGGCTACACCTTC. Amino acids: CASRPPGGSYGYTF.

The rearrangement uses TRBV5-1 and TRBJ2-5; 11 positions match TRBD1. The CDR3 loop spans 16 amino acids. The V gene end was trimmed by 3 bases and the J gene end by 4 bases; junction bases not matched to a gene: 8. Germline loops: CDR1 SGHRS, CDR2 YFSETQ. The CDR3 loop reads CASSWYSGTGGETQYF. In DNA, the CDR3 is TGCGCCAGCAGCTGGTACTCCGGGACAGGGGGAGAGACCCAGTACTTC.

V and J are TRBV6-1 and TRBJ1-2; tentatively, D is TRBD1 (6 bases). CDR1 and CDR2 from the germline V gene are MNHNS and SASEGT. V was cut by 7 bases and J by 6 bases, with 21 bases left in between. CDR3 size: 15 residues. CDR3 DNA: TGTGCCAGCAATCTTCGCATCAACAGGGAACATGGCTACACCTTC. Protein sequence: CASNLRINREHGYTF.

The chain recombines TRBV6-1 with TRBJ2-7, with D perhaps being TRBD1 or TRBD2 (5 bases each). The CDR3 extends over 13 amino acids. The V gene's germline CDR1 is MNHNS and CDR2 SASEGT. Trimming cost V 1 base and J 6 bases, with 10 bases left between them. CDR3 sequence: CASSEGGDLEQYF. The CDR3 coding sequence is TGTGCCAGCAGTGAAGGAGGGGACCTCGAGCAGTACTTC.